The 25 T cell receptor beta chains below come from one sample, sequenced in a study of blood T cell repertoires in COVID-19. Libraries were prepared by immunoSEQ multiplex PCR; TCRdb keeps only in-frame clonotypes and omits some of them. The table records over 600,000 clones, 80% to 90% of them present only once. The specimen sequenced was peripheral blood. The receptors here all came from a young woman with acute or convalescent COVID-19.

Notes on this clone: Its ends do not fully match the called genes, so a read error is possible. The V call is TRBV11-2, the J call TRBJ2-7; 7 bases fit TRBD1. The CDR3 has 16 residues. Germline-derived CDR1 and CDR2 are SGHAT and FQNNGV. CDR3 sequence (DNA): TGTGCCAGCAGCTTACTCCCAGGGGCTAGGGGGCACGAACAGTACTTC. Translation: CASSLLPGARGHEQYF.

V and J are TRBV10-2 and TRBJ1-2; no firm D call. The CDR3 contains 12 residues. Trimming stripped 10 bases from V and 8 bases from J, with 17 bases between. Germline CDR1 is WSHSY and CDR2 is SAAADI. CDR3 DNA: TGCGCCACTCCCCGCGGTGGCTGCGGCTACACCTTC. Amino acids: CATPRGGCGYTF.

This clone was observed once. This chain connects TRBV19 to TRBJ2-7, with 7 bases identical to TRBD1. Germline V gives CDR1 LNHDA, CDR2 SQIVND (reference sequence). This CDR3 is built from 13 residues. The V gene end was trimmed by 1 base and the J gene end by 6 bases; junction bases not matched to a gene: 3. The CDR3: CASSIGAGGEQYF. DNA of the CDR3: TGTGCCAGTAGTATAGGTGCAGGGGGCGAGCAGTACTTC.

This clone was seen only a few times. This rearrangement joins TRBV2 to TRBJ1-5, with 10 bases identical to TRBD1. The CDR3 length is 16 residues. Germline trimming cut 6 bases from V and 6 bases from J; bases unmatched to any gene: 11. CDR1 is SNHLY and CDR2 is FYNNEI in the germline V gene. The CDR3 loop reads CASSETRDRGRQPQHF. The DNA of the CDR3 is TGTGCCAGCAGCGAAACTAGGGACAGGGGTCGTCAGCCCCAGCATTTT.

The V gene is TRBV5-1, the J gene TRBJ1-1; D perhaps matches TRBD1 (6 bases). CDR3 length: 13 residues. Germline values: CDR1 SGHRS, CDR2 YFSETQ. Trimming took 1 base from V and 11 from J, leaving 15 bases between them. CDR3 DNA sequence: TGCGCCAGCAGCTTGAGGGCAGGGGTTGTGGCTTTCTTT. Its protein is CASSLRAGVVAFF.

CDR3 DNA: TGTGCCAGCAGCGTAGGACAAACTACCGGGGAGCTGTTTTTT. Its protein is CASSVGQTTGELFF. The V call is TRBV7-2, the J call TRBJ2-2; TRBD1 might be the D (5 bases). In germline, CDR1 is SGHTA, CDR2 FQGNSA. The V end was cut by 5 bases, the J end by 5 bases, with 12 bases between. The CDR3 is 14 amino acids.

The chain carries TRBV5-1 and TRBJ2-3, with D possibly TRBD2 on 7 matching bases. Germline assignment: CDR1 SGHRS and CDR2 YFSETQ. This CDR3 is built from 16 residues. Trimming pared 1 base from V and 3 bases from J, leaving 15 bases between. The DNA of the CDR3 is TGCGCCAGCAGCTTGAGGGCGGGGGCCGGAACAGATACGCAGTATTTT. Translated: CASSLRAGAGTDTQYF.

The J gene is TRBJ2-3, the V gene TRBV19, with D possibly TRBD1 on 6 matching bases. CDR3 length: 16 residues. V was trimmed by 4 bases and J by 1 base, leaving 15 bases between them. Germline V gene data show CDR1 as LNHDA and CDR2 as SQIVND (reference sequence). This chain's CDR3 is CASSSRGATRTDTQYF. The CDR3 DNA sequence: TGTGCCAGTAGTAGCAGGGGCGCTACCCGCACAGATACGCAGTATTTT. The full variable domain, rest sourced from reference TRBV19 and TRBJ2-3, is DGGITQSPKYLFRKEGQNVTLSCEQNLNHDAMYWYRQDPGQGLRLIYYSQIVNDFQKGDIAEGYSVSREKKESFPLTVTSAQKNPTAFYLCASSSRGATRTDTQYFGPGTRLTVL.

The chain uses TRBV7-9 and TRBJ2-1; 7 bases match TRBD1. With V trimmed by 0 bases and J by 9 bases, 11 bases remained unmatched. This CDR3 comprises 16 residues. The germline gives CDR1 SEHNR, CDR2 FQNEAQ (reference sequence). The CDR3 reads CASSLADRESRFEQFF. CDR3 bases: TGTGCCAGCAGCTTAGCCGACAGGGAAAGCAGGTTTGAGCAGTTCTTC.

The chain employs TRBV5-4 and TRBJ2-4; D may be TRBD2 (6 bases). Trimming took off 2 bases at V and 5 bases at J, with 11 bases between the two ends. The CDR3 has 14 residues. Germline V gives CDR1 SGHNT, CDR2 YYREEE (reference sequence). The CDR3 DNA is TGTGCCAGCAGCTTCGTGGGGGGAGAAAACATTCAGTACTTC. This gives the protein CASSFVGGENIQYF.

The chain joins TRBV5-6 to TRBJ1-2; D might be TRBD1 (5 bases). Germline CDR1 is SGHDT and CDR2 is YYEEEE. Trimming left V 2 bases short and J 0 bases short, with 17 bases between. The length of the CDR3 is 17 residues. CDR3 residues: CASSFLRQLVSNYGYTF. The CDR3 DNA sequence: TGTGCCAGCAGCTTCCTCCGACAGCTTGTGTCTAACTATGGCTACACCTTC.

The J gene is TRBJ2-3, the V gene TRBV5-1; D gene ambiguous. V gave up 4 bases and J gave up 4 bases, with 10 bases separating them. CDR1 and CDR2 from the germline V gene are SGHRS and YFSETQ. The CDR3 has 13 amino acids. This CDR3 is CASSVTTPDTQYF. The CDR3 DNA follows: TGCGCCAGCAGCGTCACTACTCCAGATACGCAGTATTTT. The full variable domain, with the rest looked up from reference TRBV5-1 and TRBJ2-3, is KAGVTQTPRYLIKTRGQQVTLSCSPISGHRSVSWYQQTPGQGLQFLFEYFSETQRNKGNFPGRFSGRQFSNSRSEMNVSTLELGDSALYLCASSVTTPDTQYFGPGTRLTVL.

The rearrangement joins TRBV10-3 to TRBJ1-1; D uncertain. CDR3 length: 13 residues. Trimming shortened V by 11 bases and J by 2 bases, and 15 bases separated the two germline ends. Per germline, CDR1 ENHRY and CDR2 SYGVKD. CDR3 protein: CALRSDRNTEAFF. The CDR3 DNA is TGTGCCCTTCGCTCTGATAGAAACACTGAAGCTTTCTTT.

This clone has a handful of counts. The chain recombines TRBV2 with TRBJ1-5; no definite D call. There are 12 residues in the CDR3. V shed 6 bases and J shed 9 bases, with 12 bases lying between them. Germline assignment: CDR1 SNHLY and CDR2 FYNNEI. CDR3 nucleotides: TGTGCCAGCAGCGATCGTCCGAGGCCCCAGCATTTT. Translated: CASSDRPRPQHF.

This chain uses TRBV2 with TRBJ1-1, with TRBD1 matching 7 bases. This CDR3 comprises 14 residues. J lost 0 bases, V lost 5 bases, and 3 bases had no gene match. Per the germline V gene, CDR1 is SNHLY and CDR2 is FYNNEI. The CDR3 here is CASSPTGMNTEAFF. CDR3 coding DNA: TGTGCCAGCAGTCCGACAGGGATGAACACTGAAGCTTTCTTT.

Concerning this clone itself: At one of its ends the junction is not consistent with the germline gene, which may arise from a read error. The rearrangement uses TRBV12-3 or TRBV12-4 and TRBJ1-4; D is possibly TRBD1 (6 bases). The CDR3 has 11 amino acids. CDR3 protein: CASSLGTSHEF. For the CDR3, the DNA is TGTGCCAGCAGTTTGGGGACATCCCACGAATTT.

The chain is built from TRBV6-5 and TRBJ1-2; 12 bases map to TRBD1. After removal of 7 bases from V and 2 bases from J, the junction contained 2 bases not matched to a gene. CDR1 and CDR2 (germline): MNHEY, SVGAGI. CDR3 length equals 14 residues. The CDR3 nucleotides read TGTGCCAGCACCGGGACAGGGGGCAACTATGGCTACACCTTC. Protein sequence: CASTGTGGNYGYTF.

The chain employs TRBV6-4 and TRBJ1-2; no clear D gene. The V end was cut by 3 bases, the J end by 2 bases, with 13 bases between. Looked up from germline, CDR1 is MRHNA and CDR2 is SNTAGT. The CDR3 loop spans 15 amino acids. DNA for the CDR3: TGTGCCAGCAGTGAGGAGGGCCAGGCGAACTATGGCTACACCTTC. Amino acids: CASSEEGQANYGYTF.

This chain links TRBV11-2 with TRBJ1-2; 8 bases match TRBD1. From germline, CDR1 is SGHAT and CDR2 FQNNGV. V shed 3 bases and J 1 base; nucleotides not matched to a gene: 7. CDR3 length: 16 residues. The DNA of the CDR3 is TGTGCCAGCAGCTTGACAGGGGCTCGGGATAACTATGGCTACACCTTC. It specifies CASSLTGARDNYGYTF. Variable domain in full (rest from reference TRBV11-2 and TRBJ1-2): EAGVAQSPRYKIIEKRQSVAFWCNPISGHATLYWYQQILGQGPKLLIQFQNNGVVDDSQLPKDRFSAERLKGVDSTLKIQPAKLEDSAVYLCASSLTGARDNYGYTFGSGTRLTVV.

To note about this clone: Compared with germline, one end of the junction differs, possibly owing to a read error. The chain joins TRBV6-5 to TRBJ2-5, with 10 bases identical to TRBD1. Germline V CDR1 and CDR2: MNHEY, SVGAGI. This CDR3 region has 14 residues. CDR3 amino acids: CALTTDRGQGTQYF. The DNA for the CDR3 is TGTGCCCTCACTACAGACAGGGGGCAAGGGACCCAGTACTTC.

Of note for this clone: At one end the junction does not follow the germline gene, possibly because of a read error. The chain employs TRBV5-1 and TRBJ2-7; 10 positions match TRBD2. Germline V gene sequence: CDR1 SGHRS, CDR2 YFSETQ. The CDR3 covers 18 residues. The CDR3 loop is CASSLASSGGLSSYEQHF. The CDR3 DNA reads TGCGCCAGCAGCTTGGCCTCTAGCGGGGGACTATCCTCCTACGAGCAGCACTTC.

This clone was picked up a small number of times. This sequence joins TRBV19 and TRBJ2-7; 8 nucleotides line up with TRBD1. V was pared by 3 bases and J by 6 bases, with 7 bases of the junction left unmatched. This CDR3 comprises 14 residues. From germline, CDR1 is LNHDA and CDR2 SQIVND (reference sequence). Written as DNA, the CDR3 is TGTGCCAGTAGTATTGGGGACAGGACGTTCGAGCAGTACTTC. This codes for CASSIGDRTFEQYF.

The genes are TRBV7-6 and TRBJ1-1; no clear D gene. There are 14 residues in the CDR3. V lost 1 base, J lost 4 bases, and 10 bases lay in between. CDR1 is SGHVS and CDR2 is FNYEAQ in the germline V gene. In DNA form, the CDR3 reads TGTGCCAGCAGCTTAGTTTCCCGCGGCACTGAAGCTTTCTTT. Its protein product is CASSLVSRGTEAFF.

This clone occurred a few times. The genes are TRBV19 and TRBJ2-6; no clear D gene. Between the trimmed V and J ends, which lost 9 bases and 2 bases, there was a span of 14 bases. This CDR3 contains 15 residues. CDR1 LNHDA and CDR2 SQIVND come from the germline V gene (reference sequence). CDR3 protein: CASQPLGAGANVLTF. CDR3 nucleotide sequence: TGTGCCAGCCAACCACTTGGTGCTGGGGCCAACGTCCTGACTTTC.

This chain joins TRBV21-1 and TRBJ2-1; the DNA was not used to check the table's D call, TRBD2. TRBV21-1 is tagged as a pseudogene. This CDR3 region has 16 residues. DNA of the CDR3: TGTGCCAGCAGCAAATGTGACGGGGGGGCAAGGAATGAGCAGTTCTTC. This encodes CASSKCDGGARNEQFF.